The clone carrying this TCR beta chain was recorded at least ten times. Antigen specificity is unknown. The data derive from a study of T-cell reconstitution after alpha-beta-depleted transplantation in children. Trimming at V came to 4 bases and at J to 7 bases, leaving 2 bases not matched to a gene. Germline lookup yields CDR1 MNHEY and CDR2 SVGAGI. The CDR3 consists of 14 residues. For TCRbeta, the library was prepared with unique molecular identifiers. Each CDR3 protein is one row after TCRdb ran MiXCR on the PCR reads. The table records hundreds of thousands of distinct CDR3 sequences, less than 9.5% of them present only once. Study findings and constraints: Surviving recipient T cells and thymic progenitors underlay high day-60 TCRbeta diversity in some patients. Diversity and T-cell counts at one year after transplant derived mostly from new T cells. There were reportedly several hundred expanded graft clones from which alpha-beta T cells came about two months after transplant.

This TCR was sampled from a female patient between 2 and 15 years old who had a stem cell transplant for Fanconi anemia, so the T cells may come from the graft donor. Sequences were derived from peripheral blood, sampled 360 days after TCRalphabeta/CD19-depleted stem cell transplant. The chain employs TRBV6-5 and TRBJ2-1; 12 bases agree with TRBD2. The CDR3: CASSWTSGVNEQFF. The CDR3 DNA follows: TGTGCCAGCAGTTGGACTAGCGGGGTAAATGAGCAGTTCTTC.